This entry is about one T cell receptor (beta chain). This specimen comes from a study of cytomegalovirus exposure and HLA in healthy donors. This CDR3 contains 13 residues. Between the trimmed V and J ends, which lost 0 bases and 4 bases, there was a span of 7 bases. Germline CDR1 reads SGHDT; CDR2 reads YYEEEE. With 60 Vbeta and 13 Jbeta primers, the PCR was carried out. Some clones are missing from TCRdb's copy, which holds only in-frame ones; the method was immunoSEQ multiplex PCR. This sample carries 130,000 to 150,000 clones, with 0.8% to 1% going to the ten biggest clones. The chain uses TRBV5-6 and TRBJ2-5, with D possibly being TRBD2 (6 bases). The source of this sequence is a male donor in good health and CMV-seronegative. Sample: PBMCs. In nucleotides, the CDR3 is TGTGCCAGCAGCTTGGTCGGGGGAGAGACCCAGTACTTC. Translation gives CASSLVGGETQYF. The full variable domain, with the rest looked up from reference TRBV5-6 and TRBJ2-5, is DAGVTQSPTHLIKTRGQQVTLRCSPKSGHDTVSWYQQALGQGPQFIFQYYEEEERQRGNFPDRFSGHQFPNYSSELNVNALLLGDSALYLCASSLVGGETQYFGPGTRLLVL.